This T cell receptor (beta chain) was observed in a study of spatial heterogeneity in lung cancer. TCRdb itself ran the 5' RACE reads through MiXCR, one entry per CDR3 protein. This table holds tens of thousands of distinct CDR3 sequences, roughly 7.5% found once. Many counts were recorded for this clonotype. Germline CDR1 is MNHEY and CDR2 is SMNVEV (reference sequence). V was shortened by 6 bases and J by 2 bases, with 18 bases between the two germline ends. The CDR3 length is 16 residues. Time point denoted: sample taken at primary tumor resection. The sequenced material consisted of unsorted whole RNA from tumor, nontumor lung or frozen PBMC.

This sample comprised PBMCs, obtained at surgery. The chain joins TRBV27 to TRBJ2-3; D is possibly TRBD2 (7 bases). This sequence originates from a female donor with early-stage non-small cell lung cancer. The CDR3 here is CASSAVWGGITDTQYF. CDR3 sequence (DNA): TGTGCCAGCAGCGCGGTCTGGGGGGGCATCACAGATACGCAGTATTTT.